This T cell receptor beta chain was observed in a study of OX40 agonist ivuxolimab in advanced cancers. Study summary: Therapy given before enrollment (anti-PD-1, anti-PD-L1 or anti-CTLA-4) was allowed, and approximately 40% had some.

Broader study findings: The expanded peripheral T cells' antigen specificity was not determined.

In the case of this clone: What it binds is not known.

This CDR3 has 16 amino acids. The germline CDR1 and CDR2 sequences are LGHNA and YSLEER. With 1 base removed from V and 5 bases from J, the gap between germline ends came to 17 bases. The table came from immunoSEQ multiplex PCR; TCRdb's copy has only in-frame clones and leaves some out. The sample includes 85,000 to 100,000 clones, about 85% of them seen just once. V and J are TRBV4-3 and TRBJ1-2; D remains ambiguous. The source is an adult with an advanced solid tumor such as melanoma, head and neck, liver or kidney cancer. Sequenced material: CD4+ or CD8+ T cells sorted from blood, taken in a trial of the OX40 agonist ivuxolimab. CDR3 sequence: CASSQAASEGIYGYTF. Here the CDR3 DNA reads TGCGCCAGCAGCCAAGCGGCATCGGAGGGAATATATGGCTACACCTTC.